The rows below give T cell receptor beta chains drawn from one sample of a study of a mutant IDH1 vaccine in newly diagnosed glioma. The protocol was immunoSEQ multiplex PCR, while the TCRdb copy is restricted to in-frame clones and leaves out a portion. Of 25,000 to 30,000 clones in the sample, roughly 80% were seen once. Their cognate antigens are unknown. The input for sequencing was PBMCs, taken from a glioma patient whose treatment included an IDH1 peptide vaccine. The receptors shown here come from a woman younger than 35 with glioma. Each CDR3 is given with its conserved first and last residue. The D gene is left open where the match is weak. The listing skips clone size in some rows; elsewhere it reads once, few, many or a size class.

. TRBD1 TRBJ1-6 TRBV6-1 TGTGCCAGCAGTGAAGAGGGATCTCAGGGGGCGTATAATTCACCCCTCCACTTT CASSEEGSQGAYNSPLHF
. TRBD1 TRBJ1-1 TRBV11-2 TGTGCCAGCAGTAAACGACAGGGAGACACTGAAGCTTTCTTT CASSKRQGDTEAFF
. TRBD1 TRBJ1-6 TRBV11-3 TGTGCCAGCGGGACAGGGTTCGGCGTATATAATTCACCCCTCCACTTT CASGTGFGVYNSPLHF
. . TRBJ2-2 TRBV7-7 TGTGCTAGCAGCCCAGCCATCGGGAGGGGGCCCGGGGAGCTGTTTTTT CASSPAIGRGPGELFF
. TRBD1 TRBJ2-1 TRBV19 TGTGCCAGTTGGACAGGGGTTCGACACAATGAGCAGTTCTTC CASWTGVRHNEQFF
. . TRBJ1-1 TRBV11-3 TGTGCCAGCAGCTTAGACAAGAACACTGAAGCTTTCTTT CASSLDKNTEAFF
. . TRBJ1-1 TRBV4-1 TGCGCCAGCAGCCAACCGAAAACAGGGCCTTTGAACACTGAAGCTTTCTTT CASSQPKTGPLNTEAFF
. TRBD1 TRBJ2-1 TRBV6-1 TGTGCCAGCACTACCGGGACAGGGAATAGGAATGAGCAGTTCTTC CASTTGTGNRNEQFF
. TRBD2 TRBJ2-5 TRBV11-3 TGTGCCAGCAGCTTAGGATTACTAGCGGGAAAATTCCAAGAGACCCAGTACTTC CASSLGLLAGKFQETQYF
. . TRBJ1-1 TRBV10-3 TGTGCCATCAAGGGGAGGTGGAACACTGAAGCTTTCTTT CAIKGRWNTEAFF
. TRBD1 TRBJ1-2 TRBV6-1 TGTGCCAGCAGTGCGAACCGGGACAGGGGTCGGTATGGCTACACCTTC CASSANRDRGRYGYTF
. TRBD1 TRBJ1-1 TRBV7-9 TGTGCCAGCAGCCGACAGGGGGCATACACTGAAGCTTTCTTT CASSRQGAYTEAFF
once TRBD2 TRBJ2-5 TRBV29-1 TGCAGCGTTGAAAATCTAGCGGGAGGGGTTCAGGAGACCCAGTACTTC CSVENLAGGVQETQYF
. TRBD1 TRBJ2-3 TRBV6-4 TGTGCCAGCAGCTTCACAGGGGGTCTCACAGATACGCAGTATTTT CASSFTGGLTDTQYF
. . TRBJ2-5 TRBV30 TGTGCCTGGGACCATTTTCAGCAAGAGACCCAGTACTTC CAWDHFQQETQYF
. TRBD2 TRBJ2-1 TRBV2 TGTGCCAGCAGGTTCGGGACTAGTGATATTGTCGATGAGCAGTTCTTC CASRFGTSDIVDEQFF
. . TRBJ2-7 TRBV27 TGTGCCAGCAGTCCCCTACCTATGGTATCCGAGCAGTACTTC CASSPLPMVSEQYF
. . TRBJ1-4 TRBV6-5 TGTGCCAGCAGTTACGCTAATGAAAAACTGTTTTTT CASSYANEKLFF